This TCR beta chain was observed in a study of shared clonotypes between healthy human individuals. Findings and limits, study-wide: In general, naive subsets displayed greater estimated richness than memory subsets did. Investigators collected only blood, and repertoires in tissues likely differ.

Naive CD8 cells lacked CD45RO and underwent positive selection for CCR7, leaving out terminally differentiated effector memory CD45RA+ cells. On this clone: Its antigen is not identified.

It was about 190 ng DNA, approximately 30,000 T cell genomes, that sorted-subset replicate PCRs used. The repertoire was sequenced with immunoSEQ multiplex PCR; TCRdb's copy has only in-frame clones and lacks some. The sample has roughly 2 million clones; approximately 95% are singletons. V was clipped by 5 bases and J by 2 bases, with 19 bases between them. The CDR3 extends over 17 amino acids. CDR1 is SGHTA and CDR2 is FQGNSA in the germline V gene. Sequencing used naive CD8+ T cells sorted from blood. The genes are TRBV7-2 and TRBJ2-1; weak D call: TRBD2 (5 bases). This receptor was identified in a man younger than 35 in good health. The CDR3 loop is CASSRLLRVVPYNEQFF. DNA for the CDR3: TGTGCCAGCAGCCGCTTACTGCGGGTAGTCCCCTACAATGAGCAGTTCTTC. Filled out from reference TRBV7-2 and TRBJ2-1, the complete variable domain reads GAGVSQSPSNKVTEKGKDVELRCDPISGHTALYWYRQSLGQGLEFLIYFQGNSAPDKSGLPSDRFSAERTGGSVSTLTIQRTQQEDSAVYLCASSRLLRVVPYNEQFFGPGTRLTVL.